The sequence of this TCR beta chain was determined in a study of technical replicates of blood from a handful of donors. The method was immunoSEQ multiplex PCR; TCRdb's version includes in-frame clones alone and lacks a portion of them. The table has 60,000 to 90,000 clones, about 96% seen once. The sample holds one count of this clone. Between the trimmed V and J ends, which lost 1 base and 1 base, there was a span of 20 bases. The CDR3 length is 18 residues. Per the germline V gene, CDR1 is LNHNV and CDR2 is YYDKDF (reference sequence). This sequence originates from a human donor in good health. What was sequenced was T cells isolated from PBMCs. The chain recombines TRBV15 with TRBJ2-7, with D unclear. The CDR3 DNA follows: TGTGCCACCAGCAGAGCAAACAGACCCCTTCTAATATCCTACGAGCAGTACTTC. It is translated as CATSRANRPLLISYEQYF.